This TCR beta chain was retrieved from a study of T cell repertoires in cytomegalovirus infection. As for the study in general: From public TCR beta signatures came an indication of both CMV infection and matching HLA type.

Points from the study as a whole: Across the ex vivo response, the dominant clonotypes were HLA-C-restricted CMV-specific TCR beta clonotypes. Cumulative public TCR beta family frequency identified CMV carriers with the relevant HLA.

TCRdb re-derived calls from the reads in MiXCR, one entry per CDR3 protein. The sample holds about 300,000 distinct CDR3 sequences, about 9.2% seen once. This clonotype came up many times. Antigen specificity is unknown. The CDR3 consists of 15 residues. The germline gives CDR1 LGHNA, CDR2 YSLEER. The V end was cut by 0 bases, the J end by 10 bases, with 13 bases between. This chain links TRBV4-3 with TRBJ1-6; D is uncertain. The TCR comes from a human donor in good health (CMV status not recorded). Some clones in this sample may be carry-over from other donors' samples. Sequences were obtained from PBMCs. The CDR3 bases are TGCGCCAGCAGCCAAGAGGAACGGGCCAGGTCACCCCTCCACTTT. This encodes CASSQEERARSPLHF.